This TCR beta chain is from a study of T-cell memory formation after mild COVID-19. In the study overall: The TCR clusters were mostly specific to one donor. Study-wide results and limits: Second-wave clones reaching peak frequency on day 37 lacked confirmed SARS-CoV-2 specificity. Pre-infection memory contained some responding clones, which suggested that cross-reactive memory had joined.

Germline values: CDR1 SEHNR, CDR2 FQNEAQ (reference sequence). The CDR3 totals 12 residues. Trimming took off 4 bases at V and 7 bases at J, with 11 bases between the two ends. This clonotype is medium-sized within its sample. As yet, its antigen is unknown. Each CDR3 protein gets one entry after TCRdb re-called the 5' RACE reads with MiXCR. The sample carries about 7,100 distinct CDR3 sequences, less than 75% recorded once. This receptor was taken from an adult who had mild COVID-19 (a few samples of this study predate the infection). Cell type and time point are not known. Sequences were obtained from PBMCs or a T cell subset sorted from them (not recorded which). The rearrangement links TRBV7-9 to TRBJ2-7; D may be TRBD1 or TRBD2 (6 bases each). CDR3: CASSSGAREQYF. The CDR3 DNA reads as TGTGCCAGCAGCTCGGGGGCGCGGGAGCAGTACTTC. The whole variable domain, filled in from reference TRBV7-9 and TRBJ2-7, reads DTGVSQNPRHKITKRGQNVTFRCDPISEHNRLYWYRQTLGQGPEFLTYFQNEAQLEKSRLLSDRFSAERPKGSFSTLEIQRTEQGDSAMYLCASSSGAREQYFGPGTRLTVT.